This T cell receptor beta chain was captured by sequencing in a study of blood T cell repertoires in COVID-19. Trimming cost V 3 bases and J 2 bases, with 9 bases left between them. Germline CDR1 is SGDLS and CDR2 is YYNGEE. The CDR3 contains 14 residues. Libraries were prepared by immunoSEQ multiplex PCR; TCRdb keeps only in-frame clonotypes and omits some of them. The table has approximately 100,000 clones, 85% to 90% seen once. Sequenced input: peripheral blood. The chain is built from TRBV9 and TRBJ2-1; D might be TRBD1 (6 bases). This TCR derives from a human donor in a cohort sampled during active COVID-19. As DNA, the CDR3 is TGTGCCAGCAGCGCCAGGGGTACCTACAATGAGCAGTTCTTC. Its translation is CASSARGTYNEQFF.